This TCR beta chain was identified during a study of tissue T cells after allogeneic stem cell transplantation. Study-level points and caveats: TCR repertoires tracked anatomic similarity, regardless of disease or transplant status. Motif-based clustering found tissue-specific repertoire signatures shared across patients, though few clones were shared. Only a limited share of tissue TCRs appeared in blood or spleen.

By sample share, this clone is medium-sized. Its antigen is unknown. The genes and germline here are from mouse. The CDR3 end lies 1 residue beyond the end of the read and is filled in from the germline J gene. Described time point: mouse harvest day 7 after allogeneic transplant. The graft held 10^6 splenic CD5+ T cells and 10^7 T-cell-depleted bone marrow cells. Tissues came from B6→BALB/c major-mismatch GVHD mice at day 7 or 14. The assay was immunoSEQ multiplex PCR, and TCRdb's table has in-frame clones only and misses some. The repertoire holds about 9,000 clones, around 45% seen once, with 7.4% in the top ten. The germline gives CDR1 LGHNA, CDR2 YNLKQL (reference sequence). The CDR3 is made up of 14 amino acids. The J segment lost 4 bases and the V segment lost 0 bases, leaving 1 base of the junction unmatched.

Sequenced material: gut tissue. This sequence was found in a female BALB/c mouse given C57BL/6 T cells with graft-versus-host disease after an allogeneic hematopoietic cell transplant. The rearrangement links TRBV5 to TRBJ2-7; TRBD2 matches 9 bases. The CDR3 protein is CASSQEDWGYEQYF. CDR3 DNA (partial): TGTGCCAGCAGCCAAGAAGACTGGGGGTATGAACAGTAC.